This T cell receptor beta chain was recorded in a study of T cells after yellow fever vaccination. Study-wide results and caveats: Few clonotypes appeared in both CD4 and CD8 compartments. The secondary response showed a weaker magnitude and a faster peak, day 5 versus 15. Detected again after the booster were most primary-vaccination clones, at roughly 95% CD4 and 80% to 90% CD8.

UMIs were added to TCR cDNA along with a universal primer site when it was made by 5'RACE template switching. TCRdb reprocessed the 5' RACE reads via MiXCR and lists one record per CDR3 protein. There are hundreds of thousands of distinct CDR3 sequences in the sample; more than 9% occur only once, and about 15% lies in the top ten. V was clipped by 5 bases and J by 2 bases; unmatched bases: 9. The CDR3 covers 18 residues. Germline CDR1 MNHEY, CDR2 SMNVEV (reference sequence). This clonotype turned up a few times. Its antigen is not identified. The sample in question was PBMCs, obtained on the day of the yellow fever booster vaccination. The source is a man between 25 and 39 years old who received the YFV17D yellow fever vaccine. This chain joins TRBV27 and TRBJ2-6; 10 nucleotides match TRBD1. The CDR3, as DNA: TGTGCCAGCAGTACCCGGGACAGGGGAAGGGCTGGGGCCAACGTCCTGACTTTC. It translates to CASSTRDRGRAGANVLTF.